Listed below are T cell receptor beta chains from one sample, sequenced in a study of identical twins. TCRdb reprocessed the 5' RACE reads via MiXCR and lists one record per CDR3 protein. The sample lists 700,000 or so distinct CDR3 sequences, 21% seen once, with approximately 4.3% in the top ten. These sequences were also reported in another study, on T cells expressing NK-cell markers.

The specimen was PBMCs. Source of these receptors: a young woman in good health. CDR3s include the opening cysteine and the closing phenylalanine or tryptophan. D genes are given only for firm matches. Rows may omit the clone size; those that give it use once, few, many or a size class.

TGTGCCATCAGTGCAGTCGGGGCTCCCTACGAGCAGTACTTC	CAISAVGAPYEQYF	TRBJ2-7	few	-	TRBV10-3
TGCAGCGTAATCGACCAAATTGAGCAGTTCTTC	CSVIDQIEQFF	TRBJ2-1	many	-	TRBV29-1
TGCAGCGCCAAAGATGAGCGGGGGGCCCGAGAGCAGTTCTTC	CSAKDERGAREQFF	TRBJ2-1	-	TRBD2	TRBV29-1
TGCGCCAGCAGCTTCGACATTTCAGGGAACATTCAGTACTTC	CASSFDISGNIQYF	TRBJ2-4	few	-	TRBV5-1
TGTGCCAGCAGCCCAGCGGGGCCGACCGGGGAGCTGTTTTTT	CASSPAGPTGELFF	TRBJ2-2	few	TRBD2	TRBV12-3/TRBV12-4
TGTGCCAGCAGTGAAGCGCTTCTGGGGGAGGAGGGAGACACCATATATTTT	CASSEALLGEEGDTIYF	TRBJ1-3	many	-	TRBV2
TGTGCCAGCAGTTACAGAGACACCTCCTACAATGAGCAGTTCTTC	CASSYRDTSYNEQFF	TRBJ2-1	-	-	TRBV6-2/TRBV6-3
TGTGCCAGCAGCGCAGACAGTCGTACCGGGGAGCTGTTTTTT	CASSADSRTGELFF	TRBJ2-2	few	-	TRBV9
TGTGCCAGCAGTTTAGCGCTTATGGGAGGCGGAGAGACCCAGTACTTC	CASSLALMGGGETQYF	TRBJ2-5	few	-	TRBV12-3/TRBV12-4
TGCAGCGGACAGGGTGCTGGGGGGGGCTACACCTTC	CSGQGAGGGYTF	TRBJ1-2	few	TRBD1	TRBV29-1
TGTGCCAGCAGTTTAGGAGGCCAGGATGAAAAACTGTTTTTT	CASSLGGQDEKLFF	TRBJ1-4	-	-	TRBV12-3/TRBV12-4
TGTGCCACGTGTACAGGGGGCCGCAATGAGCAGTTCTTC	CATCTGGRNEQFF	TRBJ2-1	few	TRBD1	TRBV15
TGTGCCAGCAGCCCCACCCTGACCCTTCGAGGGGAGACCCAGTACTTC	CASSPTLTLRGETQYF	TRBJ2-5	many	-	TRBV7-2
TGTGCCGGAAAAGAGGACAGAGGCTACACCTTC	CAGKEDRGYTF	TRBJ1-2	-	-	TRBV6-1
TGTGCCAGCAGCCGCGTACGACTAGCGGTTTACAATGAGCAGTTCTTC	CASSRVRLAVYNEQFF	TRBJ2-1	many	TRBD2	TRBV11-2
TGCAGTGCCGAGTGGGACAGGGGTCGACGGGAGACCCAGTACTTC	CSAEWDRGRRETQYF	TRBJ2-5	-	TRBD1	TRBV20-1
TGCAGTGCTAGAGTGGGGGTAGGATCCGATGAGCAGTTCTTC	CSARVGVGSDEQFF	TRBJ2-1	few	-	TRBV20-1
TGTGCCAGCAGCTGGGCCCCCACCGGGACTAGCGGGAGTAGGGCCTACAATGAGCAGTTCTTC	CASSWAPTGTSGSRAYNEQFF	TRBJ2-1	-	TRBD2	TRBV11-2
TGCAGTGCTAGAAGGCCGCCGGGGAAGGCCTTAAGCTCCTACGAGCAGTACTTC	CSARRPPGKALSSYEQYF	TRBJ2-7	-	-	TRBV20-1
TGCAGTGCTAGACCCAATACGGGATTTACAAATACGCAGTATTTT	CSARPNTGFTNTQYF	TRBJ2-3	-	-	TRBV20-1